This T cell receptor beta chain originates from a study of cytotoxic CD8 clonotypes in ibrutinib-treated CLL (dated by TCRdb to about 2021). Turning to the overall study: In this cohort, about 16 patients were treatment-naive and under 13 were relapsed/refractory, while 17 to 18 had unmutated IGHV. Every sample from remission and from progressive disease was obtained while the patients were still on ibrutinib. Of the roughly 86 participants in the trial, about two dozen had longitudinal samples available. An average of about 250,000 productive templates and 94,082 productive rearrangements was obtained per sample. The response samples were drawn at a median of around eleven months into treatment, with a range of roughly 6 to 40 months. Partial responses were observed in 24 patients and complete responses in 2; after a median follow-up of roughly 62 months, remission was maintained in roughly 15 patients and progression was observed in about twelve. Cryopreserved peripheral blood mononuclear cells were collected at three points: before therapy, at response, and at either sustained remission or disease progression.

The time point label here, explained by the study, means: approximately eleven months on ibrutinib. For TCR beta library preparation, approximately 2.2 micrograms of genomic DNA were isolated from cryopreserved PBMCs. High-throughput TCR beta sequencing was performed on longitudinal blood samples from CLL patients receiving ibrutinib monotherapy. The patients were enrolled in a single-center, open-label phase 2 trial of ibrutinib monotherapy. The goal of deep resolution MiSeq sequencing was a depth between 1 in 1 million and 1 in 200,000 T cells, and coverage averaged 10x per clonotype. The immunoSEQ hsTCRB Kit was used to generate TCR beta libraries. The authors' pipeline ran thus. Data were analyzed with ImmunoSEQ Data Assistant and ImmunoSEQ Analyzer, with V, D and J genes assigned per IMGT definitions. Clonality, with values ranging from 0 to 1, was calculated as one minus the normalized Shannon entropy of productive rearrangement frequencies. Public clonotype analysis was restricted to overrepresented clonotypes comprising at least 0.05% of each patient's repertoire. About twelve repertoires from age-matched healthy donors, obtained from immuneACCESS, served as clonality controls. TCRdb provides this immuneACCESS table in a form limited to in-frame rearrangements. Some clones are lacking; in checked studies, under half of them reflect an unresolved V gene, and why the rest are absent is not known. The V and J calls and clone size were taken over from that table, and D and trimming were inferred from the DNA. Here the sample has approximately 26,000 clones; approximately 71% occur a single time. The ten top clones hold more than 40% of the sample.

The CDR3 numbers 11 residues from cysteine through phenylalanine. Kept here is only the CDR3 DNA, which spans 33 bases and is read in frame from base 1. From the germline V gene, CDR1 is SQVTM and CDR2 is ANQGSEA. V sheds 5 bases and J sheds 8 bases, leaving 12 bases between their ends. With respect to this clone: There is no known antigen for this receptor. Base qualities are not at hand, and no much larger clone is one base apart.

General conclusions and limits of the study: At baseline, clonality was higher than in age-matched healthy donors and showed a strong correlation with circulating CD8+ T-cell counts. Public clonotypes were rare and either shrank or stayed stable during treatment, and the rise in clonality at ibrutinib response reflected expansion of private clonotypes. Sampling times were not matched between patients in sustained remission and patients whose disease was progressing, and lymph node repertoires were not examined. An increase in clonality was observed at ibrutinib response, with clonality remaining stable during sustained remission and falling back toward baseline at progression.

Sequenced here: PBMCs, sampled after 12 months of ibrutinib treatment. Recombination linked TRBV29-1 to TRBJ1-1, and possibly TRBD1, on 5 matching bases. The TCR was taken from a human donor with chronic lymphocytic leukemia. The CDR3 region reads CSVRDRSEAFF. The nucleotides are TGCAGCGTTCGGGACCGGTCGGAAGCTTTCTTT.